The T cell receptor (beta chain) under discussion was sequenced for a study of early T cells in non-severe SARS-CoV-2 infection. Each CDR3 protein is one row after TCRdb ran MiXCR on the 5' RACE reads. The sample gives approximately 38,000 distinct CDR3 sequences, about 4.9% of which show up once; around 5% is in the top ten. The CDR3 length is 14 residues. Germline CDR1 reads DFQATT; CDR2 reads SNEGSKA (reference sequence). The junction had 14 bases not matched to a gene; V was cut back by 5 bases and J by 8 bases. The origin of this receptor is an adult who was a healthcare worker with PCR-confirmed SARS-CoV-2 infection or an uninfected control (not recorded which). The genes are TRBV20-1 and TRBJ1-2; 7 positions agree with TRBD1. Source material: whole blood. The CDR3 DNA is TGCAGTGCTCCTCAGCAGGGGGTTTCCTTAGGCTACACCTTC. Translation gives CSAPQQGVSLGYTF.